This entry lists 27 T cell receptor beta chains sequenced from one sample in a study of beta chain features in type 1 diabetes. Whole-study findings and limits: All four CD4+ subsets of Type 1 diabetes patients contained TCRB CDR3s that were moderately but significantly shorter.

The isolated RNA, all of it, was reverse transcribed, so expressed TCRB transcripts were what got sequenced. The table came from immunoSEQ multiplex PCR; TCRdb's copy has only in-frame clones and leaves some out. The sample yields roughly 250,000 clones, over 20% seen once. The antigens these receptors bind are not known. Material: naive CD4+ T cells from blood. These receptors were taken from a woman aged 40 to 50 with type 1 diabetes.

The V and J genes are TRBV29-1 and TRBJ2-7; TRBD2 matches at 10 bases. The CDR3 covers 14 residues. After removal of 4 bases from V and 2 bases from J, the junction contained 5 bases not matched to a gene. Germline V gives CDR1 SQVTM, CDR2 ANQGSEA. The CDR3 region has the DNA TGCAGCGTTGTGAGCGGACTAGCGGCCTACGAGCAGTACTTC. It specifies CSVVSGLAAYEQYF.

This rearrangement joins TRBV7-2 to TRBJ1-2; possible D gene TRBD1, 5 bases. This CDR3 region has 14 residues. Trimming left V 1 base short and J 9 bases short, with 15 bases between. Germline values: CDR1 SGHTA, CDR2 FQGNSA. Here the CDR3 DNA reads TGTGCCAGCAGCTTAGACCCCGGCCAGGGAAGCTACACCTTC. It encodes CASSLDPGQGSYTF.

In its sample, this clone was seen a few times. This rearrangement joins TRBV5-1 to TRBJ1-2, with TRBD1 matching over 9 bases. The CDR3 is 13 residues long. The ends lost 4 bases at V and 10 bases at J; junction bases unmatched: 8. The germline V gene encodes CDR1 SGHRS and CDR2 YFSETQ. The CDR3 DNA is TGCGCCAGCAGCCAGGGACAGGGAGTTGACTACACCTTC. This gives the protein CASSQGQGVDYTF.

This clone was found a few times. The J gene is TRBJ2-3, the V gene TRBV4-2, with D hard to call. Trimming removed 1 base at V and 5 bases at J, with 7 bases between. This CDR3 comprises 13 residues. Looked up from germline, CDR1 is LGHNA and CDR2 is YNFKEQ. CDR3 sequence (DNA): TGTGCCAGCAGCCAAGGATTCGGAGATACGCAGTATTTT. Encoded protein: CASSQGFGDTQYF.

CDR3 sequence (DNA): TGTGCCAGCAGCTTAGGGCAGGGGGTAACGGGCTACACCTTC. The encoded protein is CASSLGQGVTGYTF. This chain links TRBV7-2 with TRBJ1-2; 7 nucleotides match TRBD1. Trimming took 1 base from V and 8 from J; bases not matched to a gene: 7. The CDR3 runs 14 residues. CDR1 is SGHTA, CDR2 FQGNSA, per germline.

V gene TRBV28 combines with J gene TRBJ2-7, with D possibly matching TRBD1 (7 bases). Germline CDR1 is MDHEN and CDR2 is SYDVKM. V was trimmed by 3 bases and J by 1 base, leaving 16 bases between them. The length of the CDR3 is 16 residues. In DNA form, the CDR3 reads TGTGCCAGCAGTTTCCAAGTGGCAGGGGGGTCCTACGAGCAGTACTTC. It codes for CASSFQVAGGSYEQYF.

The gene calls are TRBV4-3 and TRBJ2-2; perhaps TRBD2 as D (6 bases). Germline V gene lookup returns CDR1 LGHNA and CDR2 YSLEER. The V end was cut by 6 bases, the J end by 6 bases, with 20 bases between. The CDR3 contains 16 residues. CDR3 nucleotide sequence: TGCGCCAGCAGGCGGGCGGGACTCGGCCCCGCCGGGGAGCTGTTTTTT. Its protein product is CASRRAGLGPAGELFF.

The V gene is TRBV28, the J gene TRBJ1-2; a weak D match, TRBD1 (6 bases). CDR1 and CDR2 (germline): MDHEN, SYDVKM. This CDR3 region has 16 residues. With 8 bases removed from V and 8 bases from J, the gap between germline ends came to 27 bases. CDR3 DNA sequence: TGTGCCAGCCTCTCCCGGGGGGCGCCTGGTGCTCGAGGCTACACCTTC. It yields the protein CASLSRGAPGARGYTF.

Only one count was recorded for this clone. The rearrangement joins TRBV29-1 to TRBJ1-2; 9 nucleotides match TRBD1. V lost 4 bases to trimming and J lost 6 bases; unmatched junction nucleotides: 12. The germline V gene encodes CDR1 SQVTM and CDR2 ANQGSEA. The CDR3 is 15 amino acids. The CDR3 protein is CSVGTGGQGHDGYTF. CDR3 DNA: TGCAGCGTTGGGACCGGCGGACAGGGGCACGATGGCTACACCTTC.

CDR3 in amino acids: CASSSGLAGFTDTQYF. The CDR3 coding sequence is TGTGCCAGCAGCTCCGGACTAGCGGGGTTCACAGATACGCAGTATTTT. This chain connects TRBV5-4 to TRBJ2-3, with 12 bases lining up with TRBD2. The CDR3 runs 16 residues. V gave up 3 bases and J gave up 2 bases; unmatched junction bases: 4. CDR1 is SGHNT and CDR2 is YYREEE in the germline V gene (reference sequence). Full variable domain (remainder filled in from reference TRBV5-4 and TRBJ2-3): ETGVTQSPTHLIKTRGQQVTLRCSSQSGHNTVSWYQQALGQGPQFIFQYYREEENGRGNFPPRFSGLQFPNYSSELNVNALELDDSALYLCASSSGLAGFTDTQYFGPGTRLTVL.

This clone was observed a few times. This chain joins TRBV28 and TRBJ1-5; D gene unclear. The CDR3 runs 12 residues. The germline V gene has CDR1 MDHEN and CDR2 SYDVKM. Between the trimmed V and J ends, which lost 8 bases and 5 bases, there was a span of 10 bases. CDR3 amino acids: CASPGVDQPQHF. DNA for the CDR3: TGTGCCAGCCCTGGAGTGGATCAGCCCCAGCATTTT.

This clone turned up a few times. The chain is built from TRBV9 and TRBJ2-5, with TRBD2 identical over 14 bases. Germline V gene data show CDR1 as SGDLS and CDR2 as YYNGEE. J gave up 4 bases and V 2 bases, and 4 bases lay outside the gene matches. The CDR3 extends over 16 amino acids. This CDR3 is CASSVGLAGAPETQYF. CDR3 DNA sequence: TGTGCCAGCAGCGTGGGACTAGCGGGAGCGCCAGAGACCCAGTACTTC.

The CDR3 spells CAWNPLGHEQYF. For the CDR3, the DNA is TGTGCCTGGAACCCCCTGGGCCACGAGCAGTACTTC. The chain carries TRBV30 and TRBJ2-7; D uncertain. The CDR3 totals 12 residues. Per germline, CDR1 GTSNPN and CDR2 SVGIG (reference sequence). The V and J ends lost 4 bases and 5 bases respectively, with 12 bases between them.

This clone came up a few times. The chain couples TRBV19 to TRBJ1-2, with 9 bases identical to TRBD1. CDR1 and CDR2 (germline): LNHDA, SQIVND (reference sequence). Trimming removed 6 bases from V and 3 bases from J; junction bases left unmatched: 5. CDR3 length: 14 residues. The CDR3 DNA follows: TGTGCCAGTAGCCATGGGGACAGGGACTATGGCTACACCTTC. It is translated as CASSHGDRDYGYTF. Based on the CDR3 plus reference TRBV19 and TRBJ1-2, the full variable domain is DGGITQSPKYLFRKEGQNVTLSCEQNLNHDAMYWYRQDPGQGLRLIYYSQIVNDFQKGDIAEGYSVSREKKESFPLTVTSAQKNPTAFYLCASSHGDRDYGYTFGSGTRLTVV.

In its sample, this clone was seen a few times. The rearrangement links TRBV25-1 to TRBJ2-2, with a tentative D call TRBD2 (7 bases). V dropped 11 bases and J dropped 6 bases, with 13 bases sitting between them. The CDR3 has 12 residues. Germline lookup yields CDR1 MGHDK and CDR2 SYGVNS. Here the CDR3 reads CAGEGGAGELFF. The CDR3 DNA reads TGTGCCGGGGAAGGGGGGGCCGGGGAGCTGTTTTTT. Filled out from reference TRBV25-1 and TRBJ2-2, the complete variable domain reads EADIYQTPRYLVIGTGKKITLECSQTMGHDKMYWYQQDPGMELHLIHYSYGVNSTEKGDLSSESTVSRIRTEHFPLTLESARPSHTSQYLCAGEGGAGELFFGEGSRLTVL.

This clone has only a few counts. The chain joins TRBV25-1 to TRBJ2-7, with 8 bases that match TRBD2. Germline loops: CDR1 MGHDK, CDR2 SYGVNS. The junction had 7 bases not matched to a gene; V was cut back by 5 bases and J by 7 bases. The length of the CDR3 is 13 residues. In nucleotides, the CDR3 is TGTGCCAGCAGTCCGGGGGGGGCTCGGGAGCAGTACTTC. Translating it yields CASSPGGAREQYF.

CDR3 sequence reads: CASSSGGNTIYF. The CDR3 DNA reads as TGTGCCAGCAGTTCAGGGGGAAACACCATATATTTT. This chain uses TRBV2 with TRBJ1-3; TRBD1 is a possible D gene (5 bases). CDR3 length: 12 amino acids. The germline V gene has CDR1 SNHLY and CDR2 FYNNEI. With 5 bases removed from V and 4 bases from J, the gap between germline ends came to 6 bases.

The rearrangement links TRBV27 to TRBJ2-3; 7 nucleotides line up with TRBD1. The CDR3 is made up of 18 amino acids. With V trimmed by 0 bases and J by 2 bases, 11 bases remained unmatched. Per the germline V gene, CDR1 is MNHEY and CDR2 is SMNVEV (reference sequence). CDR3 sequence: CASSLSVRGLAYTDTQYF. The CDR3 DNA reads TGTGCCAGCAGTTTATCCGTGAGGGGGCTAGCCTACACAGATACGCAGTATTTT.

The rearrangement uses TRBV6-6 and TRBJ2-6, with D possibly being TRBD1 (5 bases). The CDR3 contains 14 residues. Trimming shortened V by 6 bases and J by 1 base, and 7 bases separated the two germline ends. The V gene's germline CDR1 is MNHNY and CDR2 SVGAGI (reference sequence). Here the CDR3 DNA reads TGTGCCAGCAGCCCAGGGTCTGGGGCCAACGTCCTGACTTTC. It specifies CASSPGSGANVLTF.

Comments on this clone: Other DNA sequences in this sample translate to the same CDR3. The chain couples TRBV4-1 to TRBJ2-3; tentative D call: TRBD2 (6 bases). V lost 3 bases, J lost 1 base, and 8 bases lay in between. Germline loops: CDR1 MGHRA, CDR2 YSYEKL. There are 14 residues in the CDR3. CDR3 amino acids: CASSHPGGTDTQYF. In nucleotides, the CDR3 is TGCGCCAGCAGCCATCCGGGGGGCACAGATACGCAGTATTTT.

This clone showed up just a few times. J is TRBJ2-7 and V is TRBV29-1, with 7 bases fitting TRBD1. The ends lost 6 bases at V and 7 bases at J; junction bases unmatched: 9. Germline CDR1 reads SQVTM; CDR2 reads ANQGSEA. This CDR3 comprises 12 residues. The CDR3 DNA reads TGCAGCGTATCGACAGGGCTCAGAGAGCAGTACTTC. Protein product: CSVSTGLREQYF.

This clone was counted a few times. This chain joins TRBV7-9 and TRBJ1-5; tentatively, D is TRBD1 (6 bases). Germline V CDR1 and CDR2: SEHNR, FQNEAQ (reference sequence). Trimming shortened V by 5 bases and J by 7 bases, and 12 bases separated the two germline ends. This CDR3 has 13 residues. The CDR3 reads CASSAQTGQPQHF. CDR3 nucleotide sequence: TGTGCCAGCAGCGCTCAGACAGGACAGCCCCAGCATTTT.

This clone was seen a handful of times. The J gene is TRBJ1-2, the V gene TRBV19; maybe TRBD1 (6 bases). The CDR3 totals 13 residues. V lost 4 bases and J 3 bases, leaving 9 bases between the germline ends. Per the germline V gene, CDR1 is LNHDA and CDR2 is SQIVND (reference sequence). The CDR3 spells CASSTYRDYGYTF. The CDR3 region has the DNA TGTGCCAGTAGTACCTACAGGGACTATGGCTACACCTTC.

J is TRBJ2-6 and V is TRBV14, with TRBD2 matching 8 bases. Germline V gene lookup returns CDR1 SGHDN and CDR2 FVKESK. This CDR3 region has 18 residues. The junction had 9 bases not matched to a gene; V was cut back by 3 bases and J by 2 bases. CDR3 bases: TGTGCCAGCAGCCATCAGCGGGGGAGATTAGCTGGGGCCAACGTCCTGACTTTC. Translation gives CASSHQRGRLAGANVLTF. Full variable domain (rest looked up from reference TRBV14 and TRBJ2-6): EAGVTQFPSHSVIEKGQTVTLRCDPISGHDNLYWYRRVMGKEIKFLLHFVKESKQDESGMPNNRFLAERTGGTYSTLKVQPAELEDSGVYFCASSHQRGRLAGANVLTFGAGSRLTVL.

Only a few counts were recorded for this clone. This chain uses TRBV5-1 with TRBJ2-1; D is possibly TRBD2 (5 bases). The ends were cut back, 2 bases at V and 9 bases at J, with 18 bases in the middle. This CDR3 has 15 residues. CDR1 SGHRS and CDR2 YFSETQ come from the germline V gene. The CDR3 loop is CASSFPSGVIIEQFF. The CDR3 nucleotides read TGCGCCAGCAGCTTTCCGTCCGGGGTGATAATTGAGCAGTTCTTC. Using reference TRBV5-1 and TRBJ2-1 for the parts outside the CDR3, the full variable domain is KAGVTQTPRYLIKTRGQQVTLSCSPISGHRSVSWYQQTPGQGLQFLFEYFSETQRNKGNFPGRFSGRQFSNSRSEMNVSTLELGDSALYLCASSFPSGVIIEQFFGPGTRLTVL.

This clone came up a few times. The chain uses TRBV23-1 and TRBJ1-5; 10 bases match TRBD1. TRBV23-1 is an ORF for which the function is uncertain. There are 24 residues in the CDR3. Trimming removed 4 bases from V and 0 bases from J; junction bases left unmatched: 27. The CDR3 DNA reads TGCGCCAGCAGTCGGGGTGGACCCGTCCCCCGTGGGGACAGGGGATCCTATAGCAATCAGCCCCAGCATTTT. Protein product: CASSRGGPVPRGDRGSYSNQPQHF.

The chain recombines TRBV27 with TRBJ2-4; the D is unclear. CDR3 size: 14 residues. Trimming stripped 5 bases from V and 5 bases from J, with 13 bases between. Germline-derived CDR1 and CDR2 are MNHEY and SMNVEV (reference sequence). The CDR3 loop is CASSPPYSENIQYF. The DNA for the CDR3 is TGTGCCAGCAGTCCCCCCTACAGTGAAAACATTCAGTACTTC.